Sequencing of this T cell receptor (beta chain) was carried out in a study of cytomegalovirus exposure and HLA in healthy donors. Primers included in the PCR were 60 Vbeta and 13 Jbeta primers. The table came from immunoSEQ multiplex PCR; TCRdb's copy has only in-frame clones and leaves some out. The table lists some 130,000 clones, roughly 80% of them singletons. Trimming took 10 bases from V and 0 from J, leaving 16 bases between them. This CDR3 is built from 14 residues. Germline CDR1 and CDR2: MDHEN and SYDVKM. The clonotype comes from a young man in good health and CMV-seronegative. The chain links TRBV28 to TRBJ2-7; a possible D gene is TRBD2 (5 bases). The sequencing sample was made of PBMCs. CDR3 DNA sequence: TGTGCCACCCTCCGTAGCGACCGCTCCTACGAGCAGTACTTC. Residues: CATLRSDRSYEQYF.